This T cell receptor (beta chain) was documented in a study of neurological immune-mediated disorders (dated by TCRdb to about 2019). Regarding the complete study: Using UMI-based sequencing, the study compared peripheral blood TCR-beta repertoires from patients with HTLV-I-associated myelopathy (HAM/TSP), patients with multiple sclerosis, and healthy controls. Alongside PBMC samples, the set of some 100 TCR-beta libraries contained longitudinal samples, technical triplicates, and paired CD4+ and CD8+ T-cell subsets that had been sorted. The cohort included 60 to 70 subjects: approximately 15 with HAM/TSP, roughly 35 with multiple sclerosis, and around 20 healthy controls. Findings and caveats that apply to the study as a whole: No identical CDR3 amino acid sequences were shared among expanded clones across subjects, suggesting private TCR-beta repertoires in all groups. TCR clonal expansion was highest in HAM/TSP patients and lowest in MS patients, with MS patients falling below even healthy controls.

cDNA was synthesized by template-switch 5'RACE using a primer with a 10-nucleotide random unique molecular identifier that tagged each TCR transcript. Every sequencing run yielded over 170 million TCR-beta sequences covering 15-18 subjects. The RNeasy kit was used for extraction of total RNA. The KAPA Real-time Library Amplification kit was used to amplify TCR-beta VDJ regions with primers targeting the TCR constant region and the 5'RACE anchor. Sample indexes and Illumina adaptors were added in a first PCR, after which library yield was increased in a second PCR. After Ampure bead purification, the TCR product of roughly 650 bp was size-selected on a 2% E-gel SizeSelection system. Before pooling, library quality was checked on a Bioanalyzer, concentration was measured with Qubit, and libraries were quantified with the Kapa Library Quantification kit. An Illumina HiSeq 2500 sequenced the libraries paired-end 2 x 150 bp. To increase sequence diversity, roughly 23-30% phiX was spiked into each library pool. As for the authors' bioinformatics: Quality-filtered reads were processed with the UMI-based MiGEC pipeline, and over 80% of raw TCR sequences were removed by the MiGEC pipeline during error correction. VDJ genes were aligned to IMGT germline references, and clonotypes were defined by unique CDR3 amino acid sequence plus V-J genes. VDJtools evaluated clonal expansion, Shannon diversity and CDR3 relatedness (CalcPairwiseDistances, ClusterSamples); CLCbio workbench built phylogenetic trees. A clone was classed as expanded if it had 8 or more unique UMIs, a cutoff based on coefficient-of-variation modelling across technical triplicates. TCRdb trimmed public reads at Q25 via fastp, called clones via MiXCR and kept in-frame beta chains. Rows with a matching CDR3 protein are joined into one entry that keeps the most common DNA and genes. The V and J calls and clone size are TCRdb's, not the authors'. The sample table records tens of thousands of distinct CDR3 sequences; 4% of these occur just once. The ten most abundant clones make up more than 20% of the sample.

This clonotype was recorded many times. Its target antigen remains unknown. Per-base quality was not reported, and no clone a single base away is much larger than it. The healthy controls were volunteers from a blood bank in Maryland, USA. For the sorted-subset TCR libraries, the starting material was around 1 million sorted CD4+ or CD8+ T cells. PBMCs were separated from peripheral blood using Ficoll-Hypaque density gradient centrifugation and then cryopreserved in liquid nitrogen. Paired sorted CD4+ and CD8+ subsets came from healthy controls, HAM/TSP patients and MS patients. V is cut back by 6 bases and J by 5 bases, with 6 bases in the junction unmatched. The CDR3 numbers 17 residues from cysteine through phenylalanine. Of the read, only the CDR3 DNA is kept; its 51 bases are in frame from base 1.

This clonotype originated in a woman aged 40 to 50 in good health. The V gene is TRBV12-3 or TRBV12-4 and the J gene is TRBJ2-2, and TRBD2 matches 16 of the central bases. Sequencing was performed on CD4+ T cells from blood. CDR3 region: CASRGLAGGFWTGELFF. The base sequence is TGTGCCAGCAGGGGACTAGCGGGGGGGTTTTGGACCGGGGAGCTGTTTTTT.